This T cell receptor (beta chain) was documented in a study of cytomegalovirus exposure and HLA in healthy donors. Findings and limits, study-wide: When analyzed later, a missense DCLRE1C variant was found to be linked to TCR beta V- and J-gene trimming.

V dropped 1 base and J dropped 9 bases, with 14 bases sitting between them. This CDR3 contains 14 residues. Germline assignment: CDR1 SGHTS and CDR2 YDEGEE. As regards this clone: The antigen is not known.

Use of 60 Vbeta and 13 Jbeta primers characterized the PCR. Profiling relied on immunoSEQ multiplex PCR, and the TCRdb table lists in-frame clones only, not all of them. The sample has approximately 150,000 clones; roughly 75% are singletons. The chain links TRBV5-8 to TRBJ2-4; D unclear. The sequencing sample was made of PBMCs. The sequence came from a male donor in good health and CMV-seronegative. CDR3 amino acids: CASSLYPPPGIQYF. Here the CDR3 DNA reads TGTGCCAGCAGCTTGTATCCTCCGCCAGGCATTCAGTACTTC.